This TCR beta chain was observed in a study of regulatory T cells listed by TCRdb under 2018. For the wider study: Between CD3G-deficient patients and healthy controls, the study compared T-cell receptor beta repertoires in sorted regulatory T cells, conventional CD4+ T cells and CD8+ T cells. Broad study findings and their caveats: Hydrophobic residues at CDR3 positions 6 and 7 were enriched in conventional CD4+ T cells from CD3G-deficient patients, suggesting more self-reactive specificities. In patients, repertoires had restricted unique TRB V-J pairs and skewed V and J gene usage, with regulatory T cells showing the most marked changes.

For the multiplex PCR, 52 forward TRBV primers and 13 reverse TRBJ primers were used, and amplification bias was corrected with both assay-based and computational methods. Within the immunoSEQ assay, multiplex PCR amplified rearranged TRB loci from genomic DNA. TRB amplicons were sequenced using an Illumina HiSeq platform. Regarding the original processing steps: Raw sequences were error-filtered and aligned to reference gene sequences by custom algorithms and were subsequently analyzed with the immunoSEQ online tools. The frequencies of productive and nonproductive TRB rearrangements were evaluated among unique sequences as well as among total sequences. For TRB CDR3 positions 6 and 7, hydrophobicity together with amino acid composition served as the basis for assessing self-reactivity potential. Group comparisons used t tests, Mann-Whitney tests or two-way ANOVA run in Prism software. TCRdb re-hosts the immuneACCESS table, in-frame sequences only. Its copies lack some clones; in the studies checked, an unresolved V gene accounts for under half of them, and the cause for the rest is not known. The DNA was the basis for D and trimming; V, J and clone size are from that table. This sample is represented by about 35,000 clones; around 89% of them were singletons. About 2.5% of the sample is in the top ten clones.

V is clipped by 5 bases and J by 7 bases, and the sequence between their germline boundaries is 12 bases long. CDR1 SGHAT and CDR2 FQNNGV were looked up in the germline V gene. Measured from the cysteine to the phenylalanine, the CDR3 is 13 residues long. CDR3 DNA only is kept here, 39 bases in frame from base 1. Concerning this clone itself: Its antigen is not yet known. Base qualities are not recorded, but no much larger clone differs from it by a single base.

All CD3G-deficient patients had evidence of autoimmunity, which was more severe in two of the patients. Patients were tested at ages ranging from 2 to 39 years, and reduced naive and increased memory CD4+ and CD8+ T-cell proportions were found in the patients. CD4+ cells were FACS-sorted into CD25-high CD127-low regulatory T cells and CD25-low CD127-high conventional CD4+ T cells. The patient group comprised more than 5 individuals with CD3G deficiency. Patient samples and clinical data were obtained from an international physician network spanning the United States, Europe and Asia. Peripheral blood mononuclear cells were isolated by Ficoll density separation.

Source material: conventional CD4+ T cells sorted from blood. This TCR came from a person aged 18 to 30 with CD3G deficiency. The V and J segments used are TRBV11-2 and TRBJ2-1, with the D gene too uncertain to name. The CDR3 has the sequence CASSLSPLNEQFF. The nucleotide sequence reads TGTGCCAGCAGCCTGAGTCCCCTTAATGAGCAGTTCTTC.